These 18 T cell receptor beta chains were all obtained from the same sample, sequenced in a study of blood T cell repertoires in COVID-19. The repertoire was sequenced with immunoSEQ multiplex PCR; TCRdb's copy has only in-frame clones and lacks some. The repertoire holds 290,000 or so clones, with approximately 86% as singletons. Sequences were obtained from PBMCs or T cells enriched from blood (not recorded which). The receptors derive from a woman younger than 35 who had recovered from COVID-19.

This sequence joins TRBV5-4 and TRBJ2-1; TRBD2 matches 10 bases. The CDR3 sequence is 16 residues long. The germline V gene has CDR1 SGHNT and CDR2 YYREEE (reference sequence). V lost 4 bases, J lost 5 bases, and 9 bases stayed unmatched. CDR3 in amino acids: CASSRARTSGDNEQFF. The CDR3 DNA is TGTGCCAGCAGCCGGGCCCGGACTAGCGGCGACAATGAGCAGTTCTTC.

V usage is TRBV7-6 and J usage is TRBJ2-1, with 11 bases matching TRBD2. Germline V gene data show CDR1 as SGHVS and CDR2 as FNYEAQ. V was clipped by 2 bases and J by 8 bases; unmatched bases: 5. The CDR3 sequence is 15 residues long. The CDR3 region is CASSLRTSGGDEQFF. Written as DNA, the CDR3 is TGTGCCAGCAGCTTAAGAACTAGCGGGGGCGATGAGCAGTTCTTC.

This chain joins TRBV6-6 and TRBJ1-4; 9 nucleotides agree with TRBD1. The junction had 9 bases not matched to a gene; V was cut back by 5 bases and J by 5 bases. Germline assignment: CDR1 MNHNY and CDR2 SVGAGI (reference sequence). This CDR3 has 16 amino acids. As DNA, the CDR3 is TGTGCCAGCAGTCAGGGGAGCGGGACAGGGAATGAAAAACTGTTTTTT. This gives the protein CASSQGSGTGNEKLFF.

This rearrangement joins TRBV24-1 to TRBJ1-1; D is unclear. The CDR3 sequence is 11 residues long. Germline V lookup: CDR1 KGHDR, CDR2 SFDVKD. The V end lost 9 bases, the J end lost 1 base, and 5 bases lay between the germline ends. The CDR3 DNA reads TGTGCCACCCCAGGGAACACTGAAGCTTTCTTT. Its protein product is CATPGNTEAFF.

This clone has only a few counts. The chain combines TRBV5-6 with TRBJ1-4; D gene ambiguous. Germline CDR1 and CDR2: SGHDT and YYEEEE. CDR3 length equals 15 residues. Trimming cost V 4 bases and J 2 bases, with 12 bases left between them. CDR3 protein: CASSALGFTNEKLFF. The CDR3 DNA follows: TGTGCCAGCAGCGCCCTCGGGTTTACTAATGAAAAACTGTTTTTT.

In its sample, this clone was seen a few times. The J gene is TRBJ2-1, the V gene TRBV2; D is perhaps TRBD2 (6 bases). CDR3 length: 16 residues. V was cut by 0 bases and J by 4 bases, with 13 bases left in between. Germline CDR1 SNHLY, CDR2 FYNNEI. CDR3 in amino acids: CASSEARTTQYNEQFF. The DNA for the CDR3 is TGTGCCAGCAGTGAAGCCCGGACTACGCAGTACAATGAGCAGTTCTTC.

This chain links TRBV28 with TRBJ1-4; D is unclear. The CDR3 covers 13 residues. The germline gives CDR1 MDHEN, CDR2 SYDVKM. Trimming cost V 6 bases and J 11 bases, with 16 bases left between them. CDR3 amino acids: CASSAKTQRKLFF. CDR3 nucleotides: TGTGCCAGCAGCGCGAAGACGCAGAGGAAACTGTTTTTT.

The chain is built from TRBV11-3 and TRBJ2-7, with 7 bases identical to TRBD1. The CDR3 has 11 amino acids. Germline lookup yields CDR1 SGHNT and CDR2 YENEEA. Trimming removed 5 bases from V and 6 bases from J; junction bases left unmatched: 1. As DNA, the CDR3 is TGTGCCAGCAGCCAGGGGGTCGAGCAGTACTTC. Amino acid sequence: CASSQGVEQYF.

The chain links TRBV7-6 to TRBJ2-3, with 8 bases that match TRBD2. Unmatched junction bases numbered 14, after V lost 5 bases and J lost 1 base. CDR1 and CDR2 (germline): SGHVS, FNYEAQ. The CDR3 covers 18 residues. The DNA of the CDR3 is TGTGCCAGCAGCGACACTAGCGGAGGACTTACAGGCACAGATACGCAGTATTTT. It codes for CASSDTSGGLTGTDTQYF.

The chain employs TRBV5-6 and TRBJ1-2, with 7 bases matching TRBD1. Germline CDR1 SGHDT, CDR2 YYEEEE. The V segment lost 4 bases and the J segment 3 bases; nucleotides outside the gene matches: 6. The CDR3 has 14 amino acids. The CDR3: CASSALGTDYGYTF. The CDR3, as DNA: TGTGCCAGCAGCGCCCTTGGGACAGACTATGGCTACACCTTC.

CDR3 amino acids: CASRVPGQNNEQFF. In DNA, the CDR3 is TGTGCCAGCAGAGTACCGGGACAGAACAATGAGCAGTTCTTC. This chain uses TRBV27 with TRBJ2-1; 7 bases are a match to TRBD1. CDR1 and CDR2 from the germline V gene are MNHEY and SMNVEV (reference sequence). With 6 bases clipped from V and 5 bases from J, the junction kept 7 bases outside the gene matches. This CDR3 region has 14 residues.

The CDR3 bases are TGTGCCTGGAGTGTAAGGCGGGGGAACACTGAAGCTTTCTTT. This encodes CAWSVRRGNTEAFF. The genes are TRBV30 and TRBJ1-1; D is unresolved. With 0 bases removed from V and 1 base from J, the gap between germline ends came to 9 bases. Germline CDR1 reads GTSNPN; CDR2 reads SVGIG (reference sequence). The CDR3 is made up of 14 amino acids.

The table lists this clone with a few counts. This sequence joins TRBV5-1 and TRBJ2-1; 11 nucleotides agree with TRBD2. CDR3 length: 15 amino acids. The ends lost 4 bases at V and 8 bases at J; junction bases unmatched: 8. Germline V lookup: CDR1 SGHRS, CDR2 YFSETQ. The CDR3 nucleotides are TGCGCCAGCAGCCCGGGACAGGGACTAGCGGATGAGCAGTTCTTC. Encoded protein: CASSPGQGLADEQFF.

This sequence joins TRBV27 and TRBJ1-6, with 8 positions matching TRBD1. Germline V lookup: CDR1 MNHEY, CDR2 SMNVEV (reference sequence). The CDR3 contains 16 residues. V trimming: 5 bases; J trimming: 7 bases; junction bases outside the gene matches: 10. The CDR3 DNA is TGTGCCAGCAGTCCACAAAACAGGGGGATCAATTCACCCCTCCACTTT. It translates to CASSPQNRGINSPLHF.

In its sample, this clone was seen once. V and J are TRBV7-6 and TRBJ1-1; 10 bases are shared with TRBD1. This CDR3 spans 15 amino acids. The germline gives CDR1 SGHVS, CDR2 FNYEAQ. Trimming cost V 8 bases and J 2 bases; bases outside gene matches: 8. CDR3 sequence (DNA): TGTGCCAGCCGTCCGGGACAGGGGACAAACACTGAAGCTTTCTTT. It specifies CASRPGQGTNTEAFF. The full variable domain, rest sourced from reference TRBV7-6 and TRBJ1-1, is GAGVSQSPRYKVTKRGQDVALRCDPISGHVSLYWYRQALGQGPEFLTYFNYEAQQDKSGLPNDRFSAERPEGSISTLTIQRTEQRDSAMYRCASRPGQGTNTEAFFGQGTRLTVV.

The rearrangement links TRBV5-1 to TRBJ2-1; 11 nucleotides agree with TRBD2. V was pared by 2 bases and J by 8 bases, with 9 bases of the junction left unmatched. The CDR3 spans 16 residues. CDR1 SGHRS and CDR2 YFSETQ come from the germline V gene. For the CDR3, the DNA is TGCGCCAGCAGCTTACCACTAGCGGGGGTGAGCGATGAGCAGTTCTTC. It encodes CASSLPLAGVSDEQFF.

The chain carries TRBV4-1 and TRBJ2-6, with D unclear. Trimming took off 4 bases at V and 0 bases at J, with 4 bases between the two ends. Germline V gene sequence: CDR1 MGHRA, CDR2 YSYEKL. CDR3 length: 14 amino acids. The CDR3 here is CASSLYSGANVLTF. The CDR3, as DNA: TGCGCCAGCAGCCTATACTCTGGGGCCAACGTCCTGACTTTC.

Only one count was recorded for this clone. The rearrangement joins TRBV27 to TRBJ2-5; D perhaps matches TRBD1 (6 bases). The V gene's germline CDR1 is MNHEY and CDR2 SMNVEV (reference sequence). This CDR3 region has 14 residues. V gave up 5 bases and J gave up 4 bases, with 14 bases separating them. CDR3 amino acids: CASSLNRVSETQYF. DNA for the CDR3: TGTGCCAGCAGTCTTAACAGGGTATCAGAGACCCAGTACTTC.